This T cell receptor (beta chain) is from a study of blood T cell repertoires in COVID-19. Study-level background: Acute and convalescent COVID-19 samples came from the United States, Italy and Spain. T cells, B-cell-depleted T cells, or PBMCs provided the cDNA or gDNA that served as material.

CDR1 is SGHTA, CDR2 FQGNSA, per germline. This CDR3 has 13 amino acids. The V gene lost 3 bases and the J gene lost 2 bases, with 7 bases spanning the gap. Seattle patient enrollment occurred during active infection, with longitudinal follow-up thereafter. Original processing notes: Estimation of nucleated cell counts relied on the amplification of reference gene primers. The repertoire was sequenced with immunoSEQ multiplex PCR; TCRdb's copy has only in-frame clones and lacks some. Clone size and the V and J calls come from that table; the DNA yielded D and trimming. The sample lists 250,000 or so clones; around 90% were seen once.

The chain is built from TRBV7-2 and TRBJ1-2; D perhaps matches TRBD1 (5 bases). Sequencing was done on a sample of peripheral blood. The source is a man aged 25-45 years with COVID-19, enrolled during active disease. The CDR3 here is CASSLDNNYGYTF. In DNA, the CDR3 is TGTGCCAGCAGCTTGGACAACAACTATGGCTACACCTTC.